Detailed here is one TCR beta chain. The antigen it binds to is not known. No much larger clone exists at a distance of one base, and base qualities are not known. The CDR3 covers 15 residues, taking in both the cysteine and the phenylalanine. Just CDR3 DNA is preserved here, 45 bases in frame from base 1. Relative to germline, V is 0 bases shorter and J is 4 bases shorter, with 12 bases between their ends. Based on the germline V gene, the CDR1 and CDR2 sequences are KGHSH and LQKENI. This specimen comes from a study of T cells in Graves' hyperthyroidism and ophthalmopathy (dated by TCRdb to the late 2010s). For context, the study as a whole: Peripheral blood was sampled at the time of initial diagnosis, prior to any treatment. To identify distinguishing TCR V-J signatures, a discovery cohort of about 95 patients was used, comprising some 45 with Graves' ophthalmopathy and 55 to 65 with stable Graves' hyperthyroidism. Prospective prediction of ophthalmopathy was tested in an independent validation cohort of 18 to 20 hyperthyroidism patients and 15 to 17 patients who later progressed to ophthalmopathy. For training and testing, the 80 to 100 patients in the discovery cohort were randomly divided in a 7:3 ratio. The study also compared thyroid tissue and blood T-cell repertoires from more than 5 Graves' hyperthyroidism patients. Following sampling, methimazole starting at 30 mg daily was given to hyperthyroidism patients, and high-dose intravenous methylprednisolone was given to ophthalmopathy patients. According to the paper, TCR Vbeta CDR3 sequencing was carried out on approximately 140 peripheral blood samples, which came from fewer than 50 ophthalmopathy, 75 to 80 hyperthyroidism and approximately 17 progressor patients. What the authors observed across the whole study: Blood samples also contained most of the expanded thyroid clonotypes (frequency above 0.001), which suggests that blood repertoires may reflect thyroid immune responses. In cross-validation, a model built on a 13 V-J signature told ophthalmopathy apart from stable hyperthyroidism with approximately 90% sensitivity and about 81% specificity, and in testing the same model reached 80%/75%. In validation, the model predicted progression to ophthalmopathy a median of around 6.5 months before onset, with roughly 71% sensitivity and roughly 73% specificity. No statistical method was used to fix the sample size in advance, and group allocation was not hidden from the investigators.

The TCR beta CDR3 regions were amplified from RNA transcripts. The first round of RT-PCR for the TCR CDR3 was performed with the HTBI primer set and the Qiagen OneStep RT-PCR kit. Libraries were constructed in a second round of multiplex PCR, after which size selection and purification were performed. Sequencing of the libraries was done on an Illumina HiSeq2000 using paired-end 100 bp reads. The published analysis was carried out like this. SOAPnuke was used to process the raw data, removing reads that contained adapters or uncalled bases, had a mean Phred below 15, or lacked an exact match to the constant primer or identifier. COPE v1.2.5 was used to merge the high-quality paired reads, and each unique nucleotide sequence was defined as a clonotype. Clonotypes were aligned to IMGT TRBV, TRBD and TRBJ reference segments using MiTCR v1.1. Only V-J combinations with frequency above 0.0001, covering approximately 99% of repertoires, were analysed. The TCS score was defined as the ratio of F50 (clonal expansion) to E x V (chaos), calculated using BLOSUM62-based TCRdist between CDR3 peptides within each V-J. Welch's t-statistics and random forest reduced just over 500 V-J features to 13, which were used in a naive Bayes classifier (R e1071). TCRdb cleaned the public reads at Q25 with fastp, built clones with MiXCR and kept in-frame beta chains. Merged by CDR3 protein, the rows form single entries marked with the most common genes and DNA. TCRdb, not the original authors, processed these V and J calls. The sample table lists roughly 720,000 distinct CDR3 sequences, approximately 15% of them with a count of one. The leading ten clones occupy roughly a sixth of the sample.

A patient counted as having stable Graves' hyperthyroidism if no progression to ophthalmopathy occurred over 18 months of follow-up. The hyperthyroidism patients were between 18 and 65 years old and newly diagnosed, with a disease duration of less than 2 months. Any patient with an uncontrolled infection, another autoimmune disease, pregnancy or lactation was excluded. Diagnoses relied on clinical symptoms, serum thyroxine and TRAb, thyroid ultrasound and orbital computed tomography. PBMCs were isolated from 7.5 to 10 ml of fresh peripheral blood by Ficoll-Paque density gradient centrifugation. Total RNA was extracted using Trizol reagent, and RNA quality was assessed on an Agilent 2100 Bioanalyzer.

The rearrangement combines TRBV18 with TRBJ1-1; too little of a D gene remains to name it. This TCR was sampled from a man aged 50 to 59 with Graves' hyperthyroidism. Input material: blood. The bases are TGTGCCAGCTCACCACCGAACAGTTCGCCCACTGAAGCTTTCTTT. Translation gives CASSPPNSSPTEAFF.